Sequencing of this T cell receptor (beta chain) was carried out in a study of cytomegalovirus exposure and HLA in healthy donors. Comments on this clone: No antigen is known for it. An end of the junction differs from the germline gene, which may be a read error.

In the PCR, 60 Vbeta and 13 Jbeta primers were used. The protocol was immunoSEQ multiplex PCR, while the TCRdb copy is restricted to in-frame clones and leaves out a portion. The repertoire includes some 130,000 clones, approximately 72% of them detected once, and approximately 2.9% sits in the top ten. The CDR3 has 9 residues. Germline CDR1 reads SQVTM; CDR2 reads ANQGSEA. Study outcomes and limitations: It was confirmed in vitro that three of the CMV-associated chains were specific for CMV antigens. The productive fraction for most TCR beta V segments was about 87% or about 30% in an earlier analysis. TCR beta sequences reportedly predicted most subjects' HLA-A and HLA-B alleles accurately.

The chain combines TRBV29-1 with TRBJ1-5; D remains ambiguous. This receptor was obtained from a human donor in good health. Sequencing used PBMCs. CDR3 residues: CSVEPWRDF. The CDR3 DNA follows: TGCAGCGTTGAGCCGTGGAGGGATTTT.